This TCR beta chain was documented in a study of cytomegalovirus exposure and HLA in healthy donors. The protocol was immunoSEQ multiplex PCR, while the TCRdb copy is restricted to in-frame clones and leaves out a portion. This table holds fewer than 350,000 clones, roughly 90% found once. As regards this clone: Its specificity is unknown.

Study results and caveats: For most TCR sequences rarity was the rule, although some public TCRs occurred in many donors.

The ends were cut back, 3 bases at V and 4 bases at J, with 12 bases in the middle. Germline values: CDR1 MNHNS, CDR2 SASEGT. CDR3 size: 14 residues. Sample: PBMCs. The chain combines TRBV6-1 with TRBJ1-2; D perhaps matches TRBD1 (5 bases). This clonotype was obtained from a woman younger than 30 in good health and CMV-seronegative. The CDR3 sequence is CASSEQGLFYGYTF. The CDR3 DNA sequence: TGTGCCAGCAGTGAGCAGGGACTATTCTATGGCTACACCTTC.